The 18 T cell receptor beta chains below all came from one sample that was sequenced in a study of long-term antiretroviral therapy in people with HIV. Researchers report immunoSEQ v3.0 was run at survey level. Method: immunoSEQ multiplex PCR; TCRdb's copy keeps in-frame clones and lacks some. Of around 12,000 clones in the sample, 82% are singletons; the top ten hold about 20%. The sequencing here drew on unsorted PBMCs, taken just over 8 years after starting antiretroviral therapy. The source of these receptors is a man aged 50 to 59 with HIV.

This rearrangement joins TRBV9 to TRBJ1-4, with no clear D. Germline CDR1 SGDLS, CDR2 YYNGEE. Deletions cut 0 bases from V and 6 bases from J, with 6 bases between. This CDR3 comprises 13 residues. The CDR3 here is CASSVGYDEKLFF. The CDR3 bases are TGTGCCAGCAGCGTAGGTTATGATGAAAAACTGTTTTTT.

In this sample, this clone turned up a few times. This sequence joins TRBV4-1 and TRBJ1-5; D is perhaps TRBD1 (5 bases). Trimming pared 0 bases from V and 4 bases from J, leaving 13 bases between. The CDR3 consists of 16 residues. Germline lookup yields CDR1 MGHRA and CDR2 YSYEKL. In DNA form, the CDR3 reads TGCGCCAGCAGCCAAGAACTGACAGCCCGGAATCAGCCCCAGCATTTT. This sequence encodes CASSQELTARNQPQHF.

The genes are TRBV27 and TRBJ1-4; D is undetermined. Germline V lookup: CDR1 MNHEY, CDR2 SMNVEV (reference sequence). The CDR3 is made up of 21 amino acids. Between the trimmed V and J ends, which lost 3 bases and 0 bases, there was a span of 26 bases. CDR3 in DNA: TGTGCCAGCAGTTTCCCCTCGGGTCTCCACACCTTTACTGCAACTAATGAAAAACTGTTTTTT. It codes for CASSFPSGLHTFTATNEKLFF.

The chain uses TRBV10-2 and TRBJ1-1; D may be TRBD1 (5 bases). Germline lookup yields CDR1 WSHSY and CDR2 SAAADI. This CDR3 contains 12 residues. V was cut by 4 bases and J by 6 bases, with 9 bases left in between. CDR3: CASSGGTAEAFF. The DNA for the CDR3 is TGCGCCAGCAGTGGGGGCACAGCTGAAGCTTTCTTT.

This clone was seen more than once but under ten times. The V gene is TRBV29-1, the J gene TRBJ2-7; tentatively, D is TRBD1 (6 bases). Germline assignment: CDR1 SQVTM and CDR2 ANQGSEA. Trimming removed 6 bases from V and 6 bases from J, with 15 bases in between. The CDR3 runs to 12 residues. CDR3 coding DNA: TGCAGCGTGGGGGCAGGTGGGGTCGAGCAGTACTTC. Translated, it gives CSVGAGGVEQYF.

This rearrangement joins TRBV2 to TRBJ1-6, with 8 bases identical to TRBD1. CDR3 length: 15 amino acids. The V gene end was trimmed by 6 bases and the J gene end by 7 bases; junction bases not matched to a gene: 8. The germline V gene has CDR1 SNHLY and CDR2 FYNNEI. This CDR3 reads CASRNRGDSNSPLHF. DNA of the CDR3: TGTGCCAGCAGGAACAGGGGGGACAGCAATTCACCCCTCCACTTT.

V is TRBV10-1 and J is TRBJ2-1; D is perhaps TRBD1 (6 bases). The CDR3 spans 17 residues. Germline V gene sequence: CDR1 WNHNN, CDR2 SYGVQD (reference sequence). Trimming shortened V by 1 base and J by 0 bases, and 13 bases separated the two germline ends. Written as DNA, the CDR3 is TGCGCCAGCAGTGAGTGGGCAGGGGCCAGCTCCTACAATGAGCAGTTCTTC. Translating it yields CASSEWAGASSYNEQFF.

V is TRBV7-9 and J is TRBJ1-4; 7 nucleotides agree with TRBD1. J lost 7 bases, V lost 5 bases, and 4 bases had no gene match. Germline V gives CDR1 SEHNR, CDR2 FQNEAQ (reference sequence). CDR3 length: 13 residues. CDR3 nucleotide sequence: TGTGCCAGCAGCCCCCGGGACAGTGAAAAACTGTTTTTT. This codes for CASSPRDSEKLFF.

This clone was seen just once. The chain couples TRBV11-2 to TRBJ2-1; 7 nucleotides line up with TRBD2. Germline V gives CDR1 SGHAT, CDR2 FQNNGV. V lost 4 bases and J lost 2; bases outside the gene matches: 2. The CDR3 loop spans 14 amino acids. The CDR3 loop reads CASSSRGAYNEQFF. In DNA, the CDR3 is TGTGCCAGCAGCTCCCGGGGGGCCTACAATGAGCAGTTCTTC.

The gene calls are TRBV9 and TRBJ2-1; 7 nucleotides align to TRBD1. The V gene end was trimmed by 3 bases and the J gene end by 3 bases; junction bases not matched to a gene: 3. Germline CDR1 is SGDLS and CDR2 is YYNGEE. This CDR3 region has 14 residues. The CDR3 is CASSAGTVYNEQFF. CDR3 DNA: TGTGCCAGCAGCGCGGGGACAGTCTACAATGAGCAGTTCTTC.

The chain uses TRBV7-3 and TRBJ2-1; no definite D call. The germline V gene encodes CDR1 SGHTA and CDR2 FQGTGA. V was clipped by 0 bases and J by 5 bases, with 2 bases between them. The CDR3 totals 12 residues. CDR3 region: CASSLTDNEQFF. CDR3 nucleotides: TGTGCCAGCAGCTTAACGGACAATGAGCAGTTCTTC.

CDR3 in amino acids: CASSLRTGGWNEQYF. The CDR3 DNA is TGTGCCAGCAGCCTCCGGACAGGGGGCTGGAACGAGCAGTACTTC. The chain combines TRBV5-4 with TRBJ2-7, with 11 bases matching TRBD1. V shed 4 bases, J shed 5 bases, and the junction held 8 bases outside the gene matches. The CDR3 contains 15 residues. The germline V gene has CDR1 SGHNT and CDR2 YYREEE (reference sequence).

The genes are TRBV28 and TRBJ1-1; possible D gene TRBD1, 5 bases. The V gene's germline CDR1 is MDHEN and CDR2 SYDVKM. V lost 2 bases, J lost 5 bases, and 12 bases lay in between. The CDR3 is 14 residues long. DNA of the CDR3: TGTGCCAGCAGTTTACGGGGGTTTGATACTGAAGCTTTCTTT. Encoded protein: CASSLRGFDTEAFF.

J is TRBJ1-4 and V is TRBV5-6, with unresolved D. This CDR3 region has 12 residues. The germline V and J ends were trimmed by 0 bases and 7 bases, with 4 bases remaining between them. In germline, CDR1 is SGHDT, CDR2 YYEEEE. CDR3 nucleotide sequence: TGTGCCAGCAGCTTGGCCGGTGAAAAACTGTTTTTT. The encoded protein is CASSLAGEKLFF.

The V gene is TRBV6-6, the J gene TRBJ1-5; D not certain. Germline assignment: CDR1 MNHNY and CDR2 SVGAGI (reference sequence). The CDR3 is 16 residues long. Trimming shortened V by 7 bases and J by 0 bases, and 16 bases separated the two germline ends. As DNA, the CDR3 is TGTGCCAGCACCTTGGGAGGGTACAATAGCAATCAGCCCCAGCATTTT. Its protein product is CASTLGGYNSNQPQHF.

The CDR3 loop is CATRGPLLGVNTEAFF. CDR3 in DNA: TGTGCCACCCGAGGGCCGCTCCTGGGGGTGAACACTGAAGCTTTCTTT. The J gene is TRBJ1-1, the V gene TRBV19; possible D gene TRBD1, 5 bases. The CDR3 length is 16 residues. Per germline, CDR1 LNHDA and CDR2 SQIVND (reference sequence). Trimming removed 10 bases from V and 0 bases from J, with 21 bases in between.

The genes are TRBV2 and TRBJ2-3; maybe TRBD1 (6 bases). V lost 2 bases and J lost 4, with 19 bases in between. CDR3 size: 17 residues. Germline V lookup: CDR1 SNHLY, CDR2 FYNNEI. This CDR3 reads CASSEPIKLEGADTQYF. CDR3 DNA: TGTGCCAGCAGTGAACCCATCAAACTAGAGGGGGCAGATACGCAGTATTTT.

This chain uses TRBV14 with TRBJ2-7, with 7 bases that match TRBD1. This CDR3 has 15 residues. Germline V CDR1 and CDR2: SGHDN, FVKESK. Unmatched junction bases numbered 11, after V lost 3 bases and J lost 6 bases. The CDR3 loop reads CASSHLSLAGGEQYF. CDR3 sequence (DNA): TGTGCCAGCAGCCATCTCAGCTTAGCAGGGGGCGAGCAGTACTTC.